The 6 T cell receptor beta chains below come from one sample, sequenced in a study of T cell repertoires in cytomegalovirus infection. Using its own MiXCR run on the reads, TCRdb lists one record per CDR3 protein. The sample gives about 890,000 distinct CDR3 sequences, roughly 30% of which show up once; around 15% is in the top ten. The antigens these receptors bind are not known. The material sequenced was cultured CD8+ T cells from PBMCs, taken from culture after CMV antigen stimulation. The receptors stem from a human donor in good health (CMV status not recorded). Some clones in this sample may be carry-over from other donors' samples.

This clonotype was seen a few times. The rearrangement joins TRBV19 to TRBJ1-5, with 10 bases matching TRBD1. Trimming at V came to 2 bases and at J to 5 bases, leaving 3 bases not matched to a gene. Germline V gene lookup returns CDR1 LNHDA and CDR2 SQIVND (reference sequence). There are 15 residues in the CDR3. This chain's CDR3 is CASSIFGQGDQPQHF. In nucleotides, the CDR3 is TGTGCCAGTAGTATATTCGGACAGGGGGATCAGCCCCAGCATTTT.

This chain connects TRBV7-2 to TRBJ1-2; weak D call: TRBD1 (6 bases). In germline, CDR1 is SGHTA, CDR2 FQGNSA. The CDR3 runs to 14 residues. Trimming left V 5 bases short and J 6 bases short, with 16 bases between. CDR3 DNA: TGTGCCAGCAGCCCCCTTGAGGGGGGGCATGGCTACACCTTC. Translating it yields CASSPLEGGHGYTF.

This clonotype came up a few times. One end of the junction does not line up with germline, which may come from a read error. The chain is built from TRBV12-3 or TRBV12-4 and TRBJ1-1; the D is unclear. The CDR3 has 14 amino acids. CDR3 amino acids: CASSLGLSGTEAFF. The CDR3 nucleotides read TGTGCCAGCAGCTTAGGTCTGTCCGGCACTGAAGCTTTCTTT.

With regard to this clonotype: A junction boundary mismatches the germline segment, possibly from a read error. This chain uses TRBV5-4 with TRBJ1-2; D remains unclear. Looked up from germline, CDR1 is SGHNT and CDR2 is YYREEE (reference sequence). This CDR3 is built from 13 residues. For the CDR3, the DNA is TGTGCCAGCAGCCCTAGCGAGACCTATGGCTACATCTTC. This encodes CASSPSETYGYIF. Full variable domain (rest looked up from reference TRBV5-4 and TRBJ1-2): ETGVTQSPTHLIKTRGQQVTLRCSSQSGHNTVSWYQQALGQGPQFIFQYYREEENGRGNFPPRFSGLQFPNYSSELNVNALELDDSALYLCASSPSETYGYIFGSGTRLTVV.

This clonotype occurred once. CDR3 coding DNA: TGTGCCAGCAGTCCGCAACGGACCGCTAACGAGCAGTACTTC. Residues: CASSPQRTANEQYF. The rearrangement links TRBV27 to TRBJ2-7; D unresolved. Trimming shortened V by 5 bases and J by 5 bases, and 16 bases separated the two germline ends. CDR1 is MNHEY and CDR2 is SMNVEV in the germline V gene (reference sequence). This CDR3 comprises 14 residues.

The V call is TRBV5-5, the J call TRBJ1-1; D is perhaps TRBD1 (5 bases). Germline-derived CDR1 and CDR2 are SGHKS and YYEKEE (reference sequence). Between the trimmed V and J ends, which lost 6 bases and 3 bases, there was a span of 12 bases. This CDR3 is built from 13 residues. As DNA, the CDR3 is TGTGCCAGCACCCTGGACATTTACACTGAAGCTTTCTTT. Protein sequence: CASTLDIYTEAFF. Full variable domain (remainder filled in from reference TRBV5-5 and TRBJ1-1): DAGVTQSPTHLIKTRGQQVTLRCSPISGHKSVSWYQQVLGQGPQFIFQYYEKEERGRGNFPDRFSARQFPNYSSELNVNALLLGDSALYLCASTLDIYTEAFFGQGTRLTVV.